This is a list of T cell receptor beta chains from one sample in a study of T cells after yellow fever vaccination. MiXCR, run by TCRdb on the 5' RACE reads, gives a single entry per CDR3 protein. The table lists some 550,000 distinct CDR3 sequences, under 25% of them singletons. Material: PBMCs, obtained 15 days after the yellow fever booster vaccination. The source of these receptors is a man aged 25 to 45 who received the YFV17D yellow fever vaccine. The CDR3 runs from the conserved cysteine through the conserved F or W. Each record gives: clone size, J gene, D gene, V gene, CDR3 protein, CDR3 DNA. D genes are given only for firm matches. Clone size is stated in some rows and not others, as once, few, many or a class when expanded.

clone_size: -
j_call: TRBJ1-2
d_call: -
v_call: TRBV12-3/TRBV12-4
cdr3_aa: CASSPQGMLGYTF
cdr3_nt: TGTGCCAGCAGTCCCCAGGGGATGCTTGGCTACACCTTC

clone_size: many
j_call: TRBJ2-7
d_call: -
v_call: TRBV12-3/TRBV12-4
cdr3_aa: CASSFQGGTTYEQYF
cdr3_nt: TGTGCCAGCAGTTTCCAGGGAGGAACGACCTACGAGCAGTACTTC

clone_size: few
j_call: TRBJ2-7
d_call: -
v_call: TRBV5-5
cdr3_aa: CASSNLNGEQYF
cdr3_nt: TGTGCCAGCAGCAATCTGAACGGCGAGCAGTACTTC

clone_size: -
j_call: TRBJ2-3
d_call: TRBD2
v_call: TRBV5-1
cdr3_aa: CASSQGTSGRTDTQYF
cdr3_nt: TGCGCCAGCAGCCAAGGGACTAGCGGACGCACAGATACGCAGTATTTT

clone_size: few
j_call: TRBJ1-1
d_call: TRBD1
v_call: TRBV4-3
cdr3_aa: CASSQVAGGRNTEAFF
cdr3_nt: TGCGCCAGCAGCCAAGTGGCAGGGGGGAGGAACACTGAAGCTTTCTTT

clone_size: -
j_call: TRBJ2-3
d_call: -
v_call: TRBV20-1
cdr3_aa: CSAAVGGWTDTQYF
cdr3_nt: TGCAGTGCTGCAGTGGGAGGTTGGACAGATACGCAGTATTTT

clone_size: once
j_call: TRBJ1-2
d_call: TRBD1
v_call: TRBV27
cdr3_aa: CASSLSKHGTGLSGYTF
cdr3_nt: TGTGCCAGCAGTTTATCTAAACACGGGACAGGGTTGAGTGGCTACACCTTC

clone_size: few
j_call: TRBJ2-7
d_call: TRBD2
v_call: TRBV3-1
cdr3_aa: CASSQGVTSGEQYF
cdr3_nt: TGTGCCAGCAGCCAAGGGGTGACTAGCGGCGAGCAGTACTTC

clone_size: few
j_call: TRBJ1-3
d_call: -
v_call: TRBV7-9
cdr3_aa: CASSFTAISGNTIYF
cdr3_nt: TGTGCCAGCAGCTTCACGGCTATCTCTGGAAACACCATATATTTT

clone_size: -
j_call: TRBJ2-7
d_call: TRBD1
v_call: TRBV29-1
cdr3_aa: CSAKGTVTYEQYF
cdr3_nt: TGCAGCGCCAAGGGGACAGTTACCTACGAGCAGTACTTC

clone_size: -
j_call: TRBJ2-7
d_call: TRBD1
v_call: TRBV23-1
cdr3_aa: CASSQYRGKEQYF
cdr3_nt: TGCGCCAGCAGTCAATACAGGGGAAAGGAGCAGTACTTC

clone_size: -
j_call: TRBJ2-6
d_call: -
v_call: TRBV28
cdr3_aa: CASSTSAATGANVLTF
cdr3_nt: TGTGCCAGCAGCACGTCCGCCGCTACAGGGGCCAACGTCCTGACTTTC

clone_size: -
j_call: TRBJ2-2
d_call: -
v_call: TRBV2
cdr3_aa: CASKFPNGPGELFF
cdr3_nt: TGTGCCAGCAAGTTCCCAAACGGTCCCGGGGAGCTGTTTTTT

clone_size: many
j_call: TRBJ2-7
d_call: -
v_call: TRBV5-1
cdr3_aa: CASSFSYADEQYF
cdr3_nt: TGCGCCAGCAGCTTTTCCTATGCGGACGAGCAGTACTTC

clone_size: few
j_call: TRBJ2-3
d_call: TRBD2
v_call: TRBV5-1
cdr3_aa: CASSVLLAGVADTQYF
cdr3_nt: TGCGCCAGCAGCGTCCTACTAGCGGGAGTAGCAGATACGCAGTATTTT

clone_size: few
j_call: TRBJ1-5
d_call: -
v_call: TRBV9
cdr3_aa: CASSVGEGEIGQPQHF
cdr3_nt: TGTGCCAGCAGCGTAGGAGAAGGGGAGATCGGTCAGCCCCAGCATTTT

clone_size: few
j_call: TRBJ1-2
d_call: -
v_call: TRBV29-1
cdr3_aa: CSVESRVYGYTF
cdr3_nt: TGCAGCGTTGAAAGTAGGGTCTATGGCTACACCTTC

clone_size: -
j_call: TRBJ2-3
d_call: TRBD1
v_call: TRBV20-1
cdr3_aa: CSAEKTGGTDTQYF
cdr3_nt: TGCAGTGCGGAGAAGACAGGGGGCACAGATACGCAGTATTTT

clone_size: few
j_call: TRBJ2-3
d_call: TRBD2
v_call: TRBV6-2/TRBV6-3
cdr3_aa: CASSSALPGTSGSTDTQYF
cdr3_nt: TGTGCCAGCAGCTCCGCCCTCCCCGGGACTAGCGGGAGTACAGATACGCAGTATTTT

clone_size: few
j_call: TRBJ2-7
d_call: -
v_call: TRBV6-5
cdr3_aa: CASSNPSTGYYEQYF
cdr3_nt: TGTGCCAGCAGTAACCCGAGTACAGGGTACTACGAGCAGTACTTC

clone_size: -
j_call: TRBJ2-7
d_call: -
v_call: TRBV29-1
cdr3_aa: CSVEDRKYEQYF
cdr3_nt: TGCAGCGTTGAAGATCGTAAGTACGAGCAGTACTTC

clone_size: few
j_call: TRBJ2-3
d_call: -
v_call: TRBV5-1
cdr3_aa: CASSWTRTDTQYF
cdr3_nt: TGCGCCAGCAGCTGGACGCGCACAGATACGCAGTATTTT

clone_size: many
j_call: TRBJ2-1
d_call: TRBD2
v_call: TRBV6-2/TRBV6-3
cdr3_aa: CASSLAGEYNEQFF
cdr3_nt: TGTGCCAGCAGTTTGGCGGGAGAATACAATGAGCAGTTCTTC

clone_size: few
j_call: TRBJ2-1
d_call: -
v_call: TRBV7-9
cdr3_aa: CASSLSGNGFNEQFF
cdr3_nt: TGTGCCAGCAGCCTTAGCGGTAACGGGTTCAATGAGCAGTTCTTC

clone_size: -
j_call: TRBJ2-2
d_call: -
v_call: TRBV20-1
cdr3_aa: CSGTSANTGELFF
cdr3_nt: TGCAGTGGAACTAGTGCGAACACCGGGGAGCTGTTTTTT

clone_size: few
j_call: TRBJ1-2
d_call: -
v_call: TRBV7-2
cdr3_aa: CASSRRQAYYGYTF
cdr3_nt: TGTGCCAGCAGCCGACGACAGGCCTACTATGGCTACACCTTC

clone_size: -
j_call: TRBJ2-5
d_call: -
v_call: TRBV23-1
cdr3_aa: CARMQHEETQYF
cdr3_nt: TGCGCCAGGATGCAACACGAAGAGACCCAGTACTTC

clone_size: -
j_call: TRBJ1-1
d_call: -
v_call: TRBV14
cdr3_aa: CASSRPGRKAFF
cdr3_nt: TGTGCCAGCAGCAGGCCTGGGAGGAAAGCTTTCTTT

clone_size: -
j_call: TRBJ1-3
d_call: -
v_call: TRBV7-9
cdr3_aa: CASLKQNSGNTIYF
cdr3_nt: TGTGCCAGCCTAAAACAGAACTCTGGAAACACCATATATTTT

clone_size: few
j_call: TRBJ2-2
d_call: -
v_call: TRBV25-1
cdr3_aa: CASRSAGELFF
cdr3_nt: TGTGCCTCCCGTAGCGCCGGGGAGCTGTTTTTT

clone_size: few
j_call: TRBJ2-1
d_call: -
v_call: TRBV10-3
cdr3_aa: CAISESIVDEQFF
cdr3_nt: TGTGCCATCAGTGAGTCGATCGTCGATGAGCAGTTCTTC

clone_size: -
j_call: TRBJ2-1
d_call: TRBD1
v_call: TRBV12-3/TRBV12-4
cdr3_aa: CASSTGQGERNEQFF
cdr3_nt: TGTGCCAGCAGTACAGGACAGGGGGAGAGGAATGAGCAGTTCTTC

clone_size: -
j_call: TRBJ2-1
d_call: TRBD2
v_call: TRBV20-1
cdr3_aa: CSARDPSGYYNEQFF
cdr3_nt: TGCAGTGCTAGGGACCCTAGCGGCTACTACAATGAGCAGTTCTTC